This record covers a single T cell receptor beta chain. The target antigen is unknown. These data come from a study of spatial heterogeneity in lung cancer. General observations from the study: Resection blood, more than follow-up blood, showed ubiquitous expanded tumor TCRs.

Documented time point: sample taken at primary tumor resection. The input material, whole RNA from tumor, nontumor lung or frozen PBMC, was sequenced unsorted. The donor population consisted of approximately 68 patients with untreated, early-stage non-small cell lung cancer. TCR cDNA molecules were tagged individually, and each one carried a unique molecular identifier. TCRdb processed the 5' RACE reads anew with MiXCR; each CDR3 protein has one entry. Among approximately 49,000 distinct CDR3 sequences listed, roughly 5% were seen once. From germline, CDR1 is MNHNS and CDR2 SASEGT. Trimming shortened V by 2 bases and J by 7 bases, and 9 bases separated the two germline ends. The CDR3 covers 12 residues.

Sequences were derived from PBMCs, sampled at surgery. The rearrangement links TRBV6-1 to TRBJ2-7, with D hard to call. The source of this sequence is a male donor with early-stage non-small cell lung cancer. CDR3 loop: CASSEHLGEQYF. The CDR3 DNA reads TGTGCCAGCAGTGAACACCTCGGGGAGCAGTACTTC.